These T cell receptor beta chains were read from a single sample in a study of blood T cell repertoires in COVID-19. The table came from immunoSEQ multiplex PCR; TCRdb's copy has only in-frame clones and leaves some out. The data hold around 200,000 clones, with roughly 76% observed a single time. Sequenced input: peripheral blood. These receptor sequences come from a human donor in a cohort sampled during active COVID-19. CDR3s include the opening cysteine and the closing phenylalanine or tryptophan. Expanded clones are given a class, and other clones once, few, many or no size at all.

v_call | clone_size | cdr3_aa
TRBV28 | NA | CASSLILTLAEQYF
TRBV7-2 | NA | CASSAGQGSYEQYF
TRBV9 | NA | CASSAQREGPYNEQFF
TRBV24-1 | NA | CATSDHRDRSYEQYF
TRBV5-6 | NA | CASSLTGRGAEAFF
TRBV6-5 | NA | CASRLLGAGGYTF
TRBV28 | NA | CASSQQVPAGEQYF
TRBV24-1 | NA | CATSAGQSYEQYF
TRBV6-6 | few | CASSSFIDEQYF
TRBV11-1 | NA | CASSLFVGGYEQYF